This TCR beta chain was profiled in a study of T cell responses to AZD1222 COVID-19 vaccine. Only in-frame clones appear in the TCRdb table, and some are missing; sequencing was by immunoSEQ multiplex PCR. The sample has about 180,000 clones, around 90% seen once. The CDR3 contains 13 residues. Per the germline V gene, CDR1 is MNHEY and CDR2 is SVGAGI. V was clipped by 5 bases and J by 1 base, with 7 bases between them. Overall study results and limits: Increases in Spike-specific TCR breadth and depth were seen after two AZD1222 doses.

A word on this clone: Its antigen is not known.

The origin of this receptor is an adult in good health. The rearrangement links TRBV6-5 to TRBJ2-3, with D possibly matching TRBD1 (5 bases). The sequenced sample was peripheral blood, obtained on day 0 of AZD1222 vaccination. CDR3 nucleotide sequence: TGTGCCAGCAGTCTAGGGGGCACAGATACGCAGTATTTT. Amino acid sequence: CASSLGGTDTQYF.